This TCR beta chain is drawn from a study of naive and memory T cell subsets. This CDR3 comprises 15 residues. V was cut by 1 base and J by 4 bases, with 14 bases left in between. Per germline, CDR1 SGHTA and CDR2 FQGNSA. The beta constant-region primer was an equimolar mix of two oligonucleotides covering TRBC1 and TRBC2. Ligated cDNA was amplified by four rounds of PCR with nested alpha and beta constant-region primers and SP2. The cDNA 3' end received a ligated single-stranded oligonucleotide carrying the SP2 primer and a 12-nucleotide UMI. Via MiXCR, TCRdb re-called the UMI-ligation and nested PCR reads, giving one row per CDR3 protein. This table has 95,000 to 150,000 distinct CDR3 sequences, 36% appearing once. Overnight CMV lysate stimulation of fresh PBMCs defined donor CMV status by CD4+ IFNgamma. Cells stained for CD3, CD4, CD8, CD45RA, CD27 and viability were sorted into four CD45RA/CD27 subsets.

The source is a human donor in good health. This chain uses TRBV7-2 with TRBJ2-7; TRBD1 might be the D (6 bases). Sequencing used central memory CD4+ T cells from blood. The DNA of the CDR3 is TGTGCCAGCAGCTTAGGTTGGCAGGGGATATACGAGCAGTACTTC. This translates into CASSLGWQGIYEQYF.